There are a few counts of the clone carrying this T cell receptor beta chain. This entry comes from a study of identical twins. TCRdb processed the 5' RACE reads anew with MiXCR; each CDR3 protein has one entry. The sample contains roughly 240,000 distinct CDR3 sequences, about 7.3% of which appear only once. With 5 bases removed from V and 11 bases from J, the gap between germline ends came to 14 bases. The CDR3 runs 12 residues. The V gene's germline CDR1 is SGHTA and CDR2 FQGNSA. The same specimen was also included in a second study, on yellow fever vaccine responses in identical twins.

Sequenced sample: memory (CD45RO+) T cells sorted from blood. The clonotype originates from a woman under 30 in good health. This chain uses TRBV7-2 with TRBJ2-3; D is uncertain. The CDR3 coding sequence is TGTGCCAGCAGCCCCCACCAGATCGGGCAGTATTTT. Its protein is CASSPHQIGQYF.